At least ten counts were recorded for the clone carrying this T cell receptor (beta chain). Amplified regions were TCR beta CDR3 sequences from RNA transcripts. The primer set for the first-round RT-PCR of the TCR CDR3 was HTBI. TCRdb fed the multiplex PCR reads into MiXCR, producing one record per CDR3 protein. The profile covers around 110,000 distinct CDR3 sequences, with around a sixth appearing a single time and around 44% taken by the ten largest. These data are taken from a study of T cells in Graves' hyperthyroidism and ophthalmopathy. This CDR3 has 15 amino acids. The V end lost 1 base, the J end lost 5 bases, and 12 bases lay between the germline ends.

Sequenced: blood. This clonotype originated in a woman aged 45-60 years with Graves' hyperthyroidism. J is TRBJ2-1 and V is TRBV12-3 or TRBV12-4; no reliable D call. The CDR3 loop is CASSLGGVRNNEQFF. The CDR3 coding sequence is TGTGCCAGCAGTTTAGGAGGAGTTAGAAACAATGAGCAGTTCTTC.